The present TCR beta chain was sequenced within a study of monozygotic twins with inflammatory bowel disease. Study-wide points: Other individuals had fewer clonotypes in common with IBD patients than with healthy twins, especially with disease activity. Patient repertoire variability may have increased through differing immunosuppressive treatments.

Worth noting for this clonotype: What it binds is not known.

A template switching step added UMIs, each with a 6-nucleotide sample barcode. TCRdb processed the 5' RACE reads again and assigns one entry to each CDR3 protein, with no DNA. This listing includes 150,000 to 200,000 distinct CDR3 sequences. The CDR3 has 13 amino acids. Per the germline V gene, CDR1 is MNHEY and CDR2 is SVGAGI. The receptor's source is a human donor with ulcerative colitis or Crohn's disease, or a healthy co-twin of an affected twin (not recorded which). The V call is TRBV6-5, the J call TRBJ1-2; the TCRdb D gene call, TRBD1, has no DNA to confirm it. Material: blood. CDR3 sequence reads: CASSYEAGEGYTF.